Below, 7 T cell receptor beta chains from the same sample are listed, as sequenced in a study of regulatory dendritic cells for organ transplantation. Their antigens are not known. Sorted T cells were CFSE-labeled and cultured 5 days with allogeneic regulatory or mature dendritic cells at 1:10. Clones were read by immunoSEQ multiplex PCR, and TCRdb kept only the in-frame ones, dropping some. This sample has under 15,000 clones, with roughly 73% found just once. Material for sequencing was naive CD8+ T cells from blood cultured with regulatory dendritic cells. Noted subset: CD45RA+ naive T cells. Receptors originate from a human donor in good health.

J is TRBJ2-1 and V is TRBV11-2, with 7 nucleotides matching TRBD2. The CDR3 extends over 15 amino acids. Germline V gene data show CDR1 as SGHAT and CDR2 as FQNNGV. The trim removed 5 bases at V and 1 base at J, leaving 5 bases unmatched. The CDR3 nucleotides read TGTGCCAGCAGCAAAGCGGGGCCTTCCTACAATGAGCAGTTCTTC. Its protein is CASSKAGPSYNEQFF. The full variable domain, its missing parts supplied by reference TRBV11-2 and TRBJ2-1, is EAGVAQSPRYKIIEKRQSVAFWCNPISGHATLYWYQQILGQGPKLLIQFQNNGVVDDSQLPKDRFSAERLKGVDSTLKIQPAKLEDSAVYLCASSKAGPSYNEQFFGPGTRLTVL.

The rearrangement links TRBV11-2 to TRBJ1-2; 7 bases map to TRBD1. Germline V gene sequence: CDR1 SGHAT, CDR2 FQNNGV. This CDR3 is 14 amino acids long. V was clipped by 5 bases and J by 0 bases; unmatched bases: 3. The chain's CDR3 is CASSTQGPNYGYTF. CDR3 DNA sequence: TGTGCCAGCAGCACACAGGGGCCTAACTATGGCTACACCTTC.

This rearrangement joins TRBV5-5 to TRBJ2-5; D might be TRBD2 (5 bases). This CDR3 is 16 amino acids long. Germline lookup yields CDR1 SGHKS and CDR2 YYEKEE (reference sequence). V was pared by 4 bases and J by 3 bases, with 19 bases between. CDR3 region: CASSQKRRHGEETQYF. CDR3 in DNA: TGTGCCAGCAGCCAGAAACGACGGCACGGGGAAGAGACCCAGTACTTC.

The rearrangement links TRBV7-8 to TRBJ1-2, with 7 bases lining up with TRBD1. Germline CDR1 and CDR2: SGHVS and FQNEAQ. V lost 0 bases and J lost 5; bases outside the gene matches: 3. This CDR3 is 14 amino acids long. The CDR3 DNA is TGTGCCAGCAGCTTAGCAGGGGGCTTATATGGCTACACCTTC. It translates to CASSLAGGLYGYTF.

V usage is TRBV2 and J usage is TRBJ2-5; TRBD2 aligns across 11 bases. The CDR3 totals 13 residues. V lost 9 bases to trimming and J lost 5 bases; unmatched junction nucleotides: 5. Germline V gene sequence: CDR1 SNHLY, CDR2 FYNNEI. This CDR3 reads CASLAGGLETQYF. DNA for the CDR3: TGTGCCAGTTTAGCGGGGGGGCTTGAGACCCAGTACTTC.

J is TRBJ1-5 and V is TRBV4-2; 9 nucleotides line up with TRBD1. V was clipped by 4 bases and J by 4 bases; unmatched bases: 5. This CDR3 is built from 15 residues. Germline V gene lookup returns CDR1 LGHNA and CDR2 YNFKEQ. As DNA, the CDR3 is TGTGCCAGCAGCCTCAGCGACAGGGGGAATCAGCCCCAGCATTTT. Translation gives CASSLSDRGNQPQHF.

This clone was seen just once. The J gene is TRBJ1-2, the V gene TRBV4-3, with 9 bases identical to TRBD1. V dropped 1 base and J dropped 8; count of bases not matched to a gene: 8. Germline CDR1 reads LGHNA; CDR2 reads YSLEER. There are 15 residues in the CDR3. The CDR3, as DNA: TGCGCCAGCAGCCAAGGGATTGGGACAGGGCTCGGCTACACCTTC. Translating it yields CASSQGIGTGLGYTF.